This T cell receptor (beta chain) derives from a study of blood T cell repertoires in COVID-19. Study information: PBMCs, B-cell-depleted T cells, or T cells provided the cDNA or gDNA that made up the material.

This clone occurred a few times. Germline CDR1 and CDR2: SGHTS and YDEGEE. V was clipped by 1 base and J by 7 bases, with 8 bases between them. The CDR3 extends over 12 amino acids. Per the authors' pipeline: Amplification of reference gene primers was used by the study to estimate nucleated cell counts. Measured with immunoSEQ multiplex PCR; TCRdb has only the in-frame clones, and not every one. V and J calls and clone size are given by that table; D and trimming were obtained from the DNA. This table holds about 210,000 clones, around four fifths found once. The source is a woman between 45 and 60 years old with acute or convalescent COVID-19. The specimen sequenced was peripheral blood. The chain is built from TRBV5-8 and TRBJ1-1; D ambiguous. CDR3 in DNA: TGTGCCAGCAGCTTGTTCAACGGTGAAGCTTTCTTT. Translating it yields CASSLFNGEAFF.